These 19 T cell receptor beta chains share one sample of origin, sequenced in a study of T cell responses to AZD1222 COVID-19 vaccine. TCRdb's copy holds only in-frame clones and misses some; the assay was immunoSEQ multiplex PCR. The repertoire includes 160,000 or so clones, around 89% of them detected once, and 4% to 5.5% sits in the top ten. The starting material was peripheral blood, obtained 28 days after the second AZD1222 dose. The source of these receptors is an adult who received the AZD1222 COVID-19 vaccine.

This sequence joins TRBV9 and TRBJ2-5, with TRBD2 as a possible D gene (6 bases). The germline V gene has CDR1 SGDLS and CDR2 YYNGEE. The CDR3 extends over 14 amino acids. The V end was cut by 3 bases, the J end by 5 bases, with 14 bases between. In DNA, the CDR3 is TGTGCCAGCAGCGGAAGGGCGGGGCGGGAGACCCAGTACTTC. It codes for CASSGRAGRETQYF.

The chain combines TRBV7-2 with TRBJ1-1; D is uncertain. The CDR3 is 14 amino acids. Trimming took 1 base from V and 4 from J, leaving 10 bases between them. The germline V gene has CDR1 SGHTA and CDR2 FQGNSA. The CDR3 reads CASSLGRWGTEAFF. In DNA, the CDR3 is TGTGCCAGCAGCTTAGGTCGGTGGGGCACTGAAGCTTTCTTT.

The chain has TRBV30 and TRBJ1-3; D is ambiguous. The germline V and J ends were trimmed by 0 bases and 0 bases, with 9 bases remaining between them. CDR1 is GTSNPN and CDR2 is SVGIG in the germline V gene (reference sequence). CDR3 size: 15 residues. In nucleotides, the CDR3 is TGTGCCTGGAGTGTACGTCCGAGCTCTGGAAACACCATATATTTT. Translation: CAWSVRPSSGNTIYF.

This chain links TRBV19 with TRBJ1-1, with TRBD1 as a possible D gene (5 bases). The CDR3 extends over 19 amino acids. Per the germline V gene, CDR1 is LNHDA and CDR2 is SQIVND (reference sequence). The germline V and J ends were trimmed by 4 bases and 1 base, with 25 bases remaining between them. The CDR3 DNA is TGTGCCAGTAGTACGGAGGTAGGGACCCCTACCCCGCCGAACACTGAAGCTTTCTTT. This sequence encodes CASSTEVGTPTPPNTEAFF. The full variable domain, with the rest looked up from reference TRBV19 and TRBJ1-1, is DGGITQSPKYLFRKEGQNVTLSCEQNLNHDAMYWYRQDPGQGLRLIYYSQIVNDFQKGDIAEGYSVSREKKESFPLTVTSAQKNPTAFYLCASSTEVGTPTPPNTEAFFGQGTRLTVV.

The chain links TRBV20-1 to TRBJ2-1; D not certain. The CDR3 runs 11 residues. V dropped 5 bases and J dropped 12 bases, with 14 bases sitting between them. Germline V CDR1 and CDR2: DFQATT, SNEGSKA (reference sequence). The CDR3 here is CSASTAAWQFF. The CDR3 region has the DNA TGCAGTGCTTCCACGGCGGCCTGGCAGTTCTTC.

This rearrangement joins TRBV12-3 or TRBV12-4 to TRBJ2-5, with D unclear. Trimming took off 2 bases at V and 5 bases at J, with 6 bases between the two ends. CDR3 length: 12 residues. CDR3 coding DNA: TGTGCCAGCAGTTTAAAAGCGGAGACCCAGTACTTC. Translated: CASSLKAETQYF.

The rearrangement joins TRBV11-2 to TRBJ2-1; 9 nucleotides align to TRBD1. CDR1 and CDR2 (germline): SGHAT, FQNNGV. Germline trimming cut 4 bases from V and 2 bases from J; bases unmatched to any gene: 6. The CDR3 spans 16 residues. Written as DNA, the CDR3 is TGTGCCAGCAGCTCCTACAGGGGGCCTACCTACAATGAGCAGTTCTTC. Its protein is CASSSYRGPTYNEQFF. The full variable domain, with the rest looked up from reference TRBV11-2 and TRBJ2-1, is EAGVAQSPRYKIIEKRQSVAFWCNPISGHATLYWYQQILGQGPKLLIQFQNNGVVDDSQLPKDRFSAERLKGVDSTLKIQPAKLEDSAVYLCASSSYRGPTYNEQFFGPGTRLTVL.

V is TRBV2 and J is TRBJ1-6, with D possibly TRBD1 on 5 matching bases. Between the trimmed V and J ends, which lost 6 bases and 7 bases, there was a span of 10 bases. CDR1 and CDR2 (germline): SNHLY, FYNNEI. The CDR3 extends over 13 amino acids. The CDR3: CASSDRGNSPLHF. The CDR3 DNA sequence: TGTGCCAGCAGCGACAGAGGGAATTCACCCCTCCACTTT. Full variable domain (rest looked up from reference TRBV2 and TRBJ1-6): EPEVTQTPSHQVTQMGQEVILRCVPISNHLYFYWYRQILGQKVEFLVSFYNNEISEKSEIFDDQFSVERPDGSNFTLKIRSTKLEDSAMYFCASSDRGNSPLHFGNGTRLTVT.

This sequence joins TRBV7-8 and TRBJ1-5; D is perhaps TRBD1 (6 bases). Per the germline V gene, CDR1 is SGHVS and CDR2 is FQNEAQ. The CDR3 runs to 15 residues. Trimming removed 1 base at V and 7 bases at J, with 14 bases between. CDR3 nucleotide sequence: TGTGCCAGCAGCTTAGATGGGGGGCTCGGGCAGCCCCAGCATTTT. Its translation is CASSLDGGLGQPQHF.

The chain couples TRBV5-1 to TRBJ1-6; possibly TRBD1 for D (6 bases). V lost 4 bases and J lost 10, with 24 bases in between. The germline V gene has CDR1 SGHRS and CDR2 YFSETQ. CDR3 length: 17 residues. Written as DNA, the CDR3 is TGCGCCAGCAGCCGAGAGGGGGACCCCAAGTTCGGGTCACCCCTCCACTTT. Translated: CASSREGDPKFGSPLHF.

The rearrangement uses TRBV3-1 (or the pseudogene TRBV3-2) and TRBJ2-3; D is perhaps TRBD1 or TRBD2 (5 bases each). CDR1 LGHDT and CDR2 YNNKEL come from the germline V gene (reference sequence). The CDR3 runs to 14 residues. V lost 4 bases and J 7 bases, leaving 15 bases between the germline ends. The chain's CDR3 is CASSPEGLINTQYF. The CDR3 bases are TGTGCCAGCAGCCCCGAGGGGCTAATCAATACGCAGTATTTT.

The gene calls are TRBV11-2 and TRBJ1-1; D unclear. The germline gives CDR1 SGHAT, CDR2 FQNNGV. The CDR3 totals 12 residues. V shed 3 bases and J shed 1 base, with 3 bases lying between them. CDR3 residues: CASSLKNTEAFF. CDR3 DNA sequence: TGTGCCAGCAGCTTGAAGAACACTGAAGCTTTCTTT. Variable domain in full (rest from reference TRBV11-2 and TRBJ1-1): EAGVAQSPRYKIIEKRQSVAFWCNPISGHATLYWYQQILGQGPKLLIQFQNNGVVDDSQLPKDRFSAERLKGVDSTLKIQPAKLEDSAVYLCASSLKNTEAFFGQGTRLTVV.

The CDR3 is CASSLGAIPYGYTF. Here the CDR3 DNA reads TGTGCCAGCAGTTTAGGGGCCATACCCTATGGCTACACCTTC. This sequence joins TRBV27 and TRBJ1-2; weak D call: TRBD1 (5 bases). Per the germline V gene, CDR1 is MNHEY and CDR2 is SMNVEV (reference sequence). The CDR3 sequence is 14 residues long. Deletions cut 2 bases from V and 4 bases from J, with 11 bases between.

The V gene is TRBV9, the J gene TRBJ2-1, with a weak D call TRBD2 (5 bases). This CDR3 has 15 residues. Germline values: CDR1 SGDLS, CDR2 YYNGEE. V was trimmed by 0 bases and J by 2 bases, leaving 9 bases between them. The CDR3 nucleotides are TGTGCCAGCAGCGTAGTAGAGGGAACCTACAATGAGCAGTTCTTC. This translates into CASSVVEGTYNEQFF.

The CDR3: CAWTVGGDQPQHF. DNA of the CDR3: TGTGCCTGGACGGTTGGGGGGGACCAGCCCCAGCATTTT. The chain couples TRBV30 to TRBJ1-5, with D tentatively TRBD1 (5 bases). The CDR3 runs 13 residues. V was cut by 4 bases and J by 7 bases, with 14 bases left in between. Germline-derived CDR1 and CDR2 are GTSNPN and SVGIG (reference sequence).

DNA of the CDR3: TGCAGCGTCGCCACCGGGACAGGGGTGACTCAGCCCCAGCATTTT. It yields the protein CSVATGTGVTQPQHF. The chain is built from TRBV29-1 and TRBJ1-5, with TRBD1 matching over 10 bases. The CDR3 is made up of 15 amino acids. Germline-derived CDR1 and CDR2 are SQVTM and ANQGSEA. V trimming: 6 bases; J trimming: 6 bases; junction bases outside the gene matches: 11. The full variable domain, in which reference TRBV29-1 and TRBJ1-5 provide the parts outside the CDR3, is SAVISQKPSRDICQRGTSLTIQCQVDSQVTMMFWYRQQPGQSLTLIATANQGSEATYESGFVIDKFPISRPNLTFSTLTVSNMSPEDSSIYLCSVATGTGVTQPQHFGDGTRLSIL.

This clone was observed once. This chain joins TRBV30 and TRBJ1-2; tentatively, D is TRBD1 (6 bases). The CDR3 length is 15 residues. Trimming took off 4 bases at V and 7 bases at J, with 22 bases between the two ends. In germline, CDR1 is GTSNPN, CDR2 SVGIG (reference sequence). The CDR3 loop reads CAWTLTGHFKGGYTF. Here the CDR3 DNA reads TGTGCCTGGACCCTGACAGGCCATTTCAAGGGTGGCTACACCTTC.

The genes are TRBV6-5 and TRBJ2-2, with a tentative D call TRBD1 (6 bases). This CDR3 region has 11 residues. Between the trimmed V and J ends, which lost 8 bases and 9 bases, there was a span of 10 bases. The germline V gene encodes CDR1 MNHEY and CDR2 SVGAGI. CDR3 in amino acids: CASGGPRELFF. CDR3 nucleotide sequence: TGTGCCAGCGGGGGCCCCCGGGAGCTGTTTTTT.

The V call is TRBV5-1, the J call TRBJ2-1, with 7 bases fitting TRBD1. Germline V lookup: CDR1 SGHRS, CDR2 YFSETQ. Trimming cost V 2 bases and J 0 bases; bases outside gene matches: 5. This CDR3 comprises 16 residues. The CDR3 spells CASSLLGGHSYNEQFF. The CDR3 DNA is TGCGCCAGCAGCTTACTAGGGGGCCACTCCTACAATGAGCAGTTCTTC.